What follows is one TCR beta chain and its context. What it binds is unknown. The donors were part of the roughly 130-subject validation cohort, which stood apart from the roughly 670-subject first cohort. These data are taken from a study of cytomegalovirus exposure and HLA in healthy donors. This CDR3 has 14 amino acids. V lost 2 bases, J lost 5 bases, and 5 bases stayed unmatched. Germline assignment: CDR1 MNHEY and CDR2 SVGAGI. Study-wide findings and caveats: For most TCR sequences rarity was the rule, although some public TCRs occurred in many donors. Later, an analysis found that TCR clusters from the first cohort tended to co-occur in the 120 or so validation repertoires. Overall, about 160 TCR beta chains were annotated as cytomegalovirus-associated.

Profiling relied on immunoSEQ multiplex PCR, and the TCRdb table lists in-frame clones only, not all of them. The sample lists some 160,000 clones, around nine tenths seen once, with roughly 3% in the top ten. Sample: PBMCs. The rearrangement joins TRBV6-5 to TRBJ2-5; 7 bases map to TRBD2. The clonotype was recovered from a man aged 18 to 29 in good health and CMV-seronegative. CDR3 loop: CASSYQGGEETQYF. Here the CDR3 DNA reads TGTGCCAGCAGTTACCAGGGAGGGGAGGAGACCCAGTACTTC.